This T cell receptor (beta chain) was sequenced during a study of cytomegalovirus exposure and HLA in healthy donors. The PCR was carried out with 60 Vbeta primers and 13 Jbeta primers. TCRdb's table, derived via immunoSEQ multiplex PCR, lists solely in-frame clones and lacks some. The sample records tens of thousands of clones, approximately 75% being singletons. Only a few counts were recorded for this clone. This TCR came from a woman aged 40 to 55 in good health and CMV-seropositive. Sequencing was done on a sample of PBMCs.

CDR3 sequence (DNA): TGTGCCAGCAGCCTTAAGCGGGGGCTGGCCGGGGAGCTGTTTTTT. Its translation: CASSLKRGLAGELFF. The J gene is TRBJ2-2, the V gene TRBV7-8; 8 bases align to TRBD2. Germline V gives CDR1 SGHVS, CDR2 FQNEAQ. The junction had 8 bases not matched to a gene; V was cut back by 5 bases and J by 6 bases. The CDR3 has 15 residues.